Listed here are 17 T cell receptor beta chains from one sample, sequenced in a study of regulatory T cells in long-lasting Graves disease. Arm-PCR with iRepertoire HTBI primers amplified the CDR3 regions for these TCR beta libraries. One entry per CDR3 protein results from TCRdb running MiXCR on the multiplex PCR reads. The sample includes 300,000 to 400,000 distinct CDR3 sequences, about 18% of them seen just once. The time point: newly diagnosed GD, antithyroid drugs for less than 3 months. The TCR library was made from RNA extracted from PBMCs. The sample in question was peripheral blood mononuclear cells (PBMCs), obtained at new diagnosis, from a patient treated with antithyroid drugs. The receptors come from a female donor with Graves disease.

This clonotype was found many times. The CDR3 DNA follows: TGTGCCCTGGGACAGGGTCTCGGAGATACGCAGTATTTT. As protein: CALGQGLGDTQYF. The chain combines TRBV30 with TRBJ2-3; TRBD1 agrees at 9 bases. Per the germline V gene, CDR1 is GTSNPN and CDR2 is SVGIG (reference sequence). Unmatched junction bases numbered 8, after V lost 8 bases and J lost 5 bases. This CDR3 has 13 residues.

This clonotype is classed as medium-sized (0.01 to 0.1%). The chain has TRBV2 and TRBJ1-1; D perhaps matches TRBD1 (5 bases). The germline V and J ends were trimmed by 3 bases and 0 bases, with 11 bases remaining between them. The CDR3 spans 15 residues. CDR1 is SNHLY and CDR2 is FYNNEI in the germline V gene. As DNA, the CDR3 is TGTGCCAGCAGTGATTCATGGGGGATGAACACTGAAGCTTTCTTT. Its protein is CASSDSWGMNTEAFF.

This clonotype has a count of ten or more. The chain combines TRBV27 with TRBJ2-3; 11 bases align to TRBD2. Germline V lookup: CDR1 MNHEY, CDR2 SMNVEV (reference sequence). The CDR3 spans 15 residues. V trimming: 6 bases; J trimming: 5 bases; junction bases outside the gene matches: 7. The CDR3 DNA reads TGTGCCAGCAGACCCCTAGCGGGAGGTCGAGATACGCAGTATTTT. Translating gives CASRPLAGGRDTQYF.

This clonotype was seen many times. The rearrangement uses TRBV7-3 and TRBJ2-3; perhaps TRBD2 as D (5 bases). Germline CDR1 SGHTA, CDR2 FQGTGA. Trimming shortened V by 1 base and J by 2 bases, and 13 bases separated the two germline ends. This CDR3 is built from 16 residues. CDR3 sequence reads: CASSLRRCYDTDTQYF. The DNA for the CDR3 is TGTGCCAGCAGCTTAAGGAGGTGTTACGACACAGATACGCAGTATTTT.

This clonotype was observed at least ten times. J is TRBJ2-5 and V is TRBV24-1; D possibly uses TRBD1 or TRBD2 (5 bases each). The CDR3 has 13 residues. Deletions cut 5 bases from V and 5 bases from J, with 11 bases between. Germline V gene sequence: CDR1 KGHDR, CDR2 SFDVKD. Written as DNA, the CDR3 is TGTGCCACCAGTGGGTCAGGGAGCGAGACCCAGTACTTC. Encoded protein: CATSGSGSETQYF.

This chain links TRBV28 with TRBJ1-1, with D maybe TRBD1 (5 bases). The CDR3 loop spans 15 amino acids. Trimming cost V 6 bases and J 5 bases, with 19 bases left between them. The germline CDR1 and CDR2 sequences are MDHEN and SYDVKM. CDR3 in amino acids: CASRPGQSARTEAFF. The DNA of the CDR3 is TGTGCCAGCAGACCCGGACAAAGCGCACGGACTGAAGCTTTCTTT.

This clonotype came up once. A read error is likely, as this CDR3 ends without the conserved phenylalanine or tryptophan. No DNA is shown, since the ends of the CDR3 on it are uncertain; the CDR3 is the one TCRdb lists. The chain couples TRBV28 to TRBJ1-5; the table's TRBD1 call for D was not verified on the DNA. CDR1 is MDHEN and CDR2 is SYDVKM in the germline V gene. With termini counted, the CDR3 has 15 amino acids. Here the CDR3 reads CASSLGHVLYQPPHL.

This clonotype was counted at least ten times. CDR3 in DNA: TGTGCCAGTAGTGTCGACAGGGGGCCGAGCGAGACCCAGTACTTC. Translation: CASSVDRGPSETQYF. This chain links TRBV19 with TRBJ2-5, with 10 bases aligning to TRBD1. Germline trimming cut 5 bases from V and 5 bases from J; bases unmatched to any gene: 8. Germline V gives CDR1 LNHDA, CDR2 SQIVND (reference sequence). The CDR3 runs to 15 residues. Looking up the rest from reference TRBV19 and TRBJ2-5 gives the full variable domain: DGGITQSPKYLFRKEGQNVTLSCEQNLNHDAMYWYRQDPGQGLRLIYYSQIVNDFQKGDIAEGYSVSREKKESFPLTVTSAQKNPTAFYLCASSVDRGPSETQYFGPGTRLLVL.

Ten or more counts support this clonotype. CDR3 sequence (DNA): TGTGCCAGCAGCGACGAGAGGCCCTACAATGAGCAGTTCTTC. This encodes CASSDERPYNEQFF. The chain is built from TRBV9 and TRBJ2-1, with D unclear. The CDR3 sequence is 14 residues long. In germline, CDR1 is SGDLS, CDR2 YYNGEE. The V gene lost 3 bases and the J gene lost 2 bases, with 9 bases spanning the gap.

This clonotype has a handful of counts. The rearrangement joins TRBV5-1 to TRBJ2-6; D remains unclear. There are 15 residues in the CDR3. Germline V gene sequence: CDR1 SGHRS, CDR2 YFSETQ. V lost 0 bases to trimming and J lost 5 bases, with 9 bases between them. The chain's CDR3 is CASSLDSTRANVLTF. The CDR3 nucleotides read TGCGCCAGCAGCTTGGATTCCACAAGGGCCAACGTCCTGACTTTC.

The chain couples TRBV2 to TRBJ1-4; 7 bases are shared with TRBD1. The length of the CDR3 is 12 residues. V shed 6 bases, J shed 11 bases, and the junction held 6 bases outside the gene matches. The germline gives CDR1 SNHLY, CDR2 FYNNEI. The CDR3 sequence is CASRTDRVKLFF. The CDR3 DNA follows: TGTGCCAGCAGGACTGACAGGGTGAAACTGTTTTTT.

This clonotype has only a few counts. The chain joins TRBV20-1 to TRBJ2-5; D uncertain. With 0 bases removed from V and 4 bases from J, the gap between germline ends came to 15 bases. CDR3 size: 15 residues. Germline V gives CDR1 DFQATT, CDR2 SNEGSKA (reference sequence). The CDR3 protein is CSAREPGPRRETQYF. As DNA, the CDR3 is TGCAGTGCTAGAGAGCCGGGCCCCCGGCGAGAGACCCAGTACTTC.

This clonotype was observed at least ten times. This sequence joins TRBV6-1 and TRBJ2-2; 9 bases line up with TRBD2. V gave up 4 bases and J gave up 3 bases; unmatched junction bases: 0. The length of the CDR3 is 14 residues. CDR1 MNHNS and CDR2 SASEGT come from the germline V gene. In DNA, the CDR3 is TGTGCCAGCAGTGGACTAGCGGACACCGGGGAGCTGTTTTTT. Protein sequence: CASSGLADTGELFF.

This clonotype was counted many times. The chain's CDR3 is CASSPRGVDTEAFF. DNA of the CDR3: TGTGCCAGCAGCCCTAGAGGGGTTGACACTGAAGCTTTCTTT. V and J are TRBV7-9 and TRBJ1-1; D perhaps matches TRBD1 (5 bases). Trimming pared 5 bases from V and 3 bases from J, leaving 13 bases between. This CDR3 region has 14 residues. CDR1 and CDR2 (germline): SEHNR, FQNEAQ (reference sequence).

This clonotype appeared many times. The chain recombines TRBV6-1 with TRBJ1-4; 10 bases are a match to TRBD1. CDR3 length equals 14 residues. V was clipped by 7 bases and J by 7 bases; unmatched bases: 6. Germline V gene data show CDR1 as MNHNS and CDR2 as SASEGT. CDR3 protein: CASTRDRGGEKLFF. CDR3 in DNA: TGTGCCAGCACCAGGGACAGGGGAGGTGAAAAACTGTTTTTT.

Note on this clonotype: A far larger clone lies a single base away; this is likely a read error. V gene TRBV28 combines with J gene TRBJ2-7; no firm D call. V lost 7 bases to trimming and J lost 7 bases, with 29 bases between them. The CDR3 loop spans 17 amino acids. Germline-derived CDR1 and CDR2 are MDHEN and SYDVKM. The CDR3 nucleotides are TGTGCCAGCAATCGTCCGGGTGGGGTAGGACGAATTGGTGAGCAGTACTTC. This sequence encodes CASNRPGGVGRIGEQYF.

This clonotype showed up many times. The chain combines TRBV12-5 with TRBJ2-5; the match to TRBD2 covers 9 bases. The germline gives CDR1 LGHNT, CDR2 FRNRAP. The CDR3 contains 18 residues. Unmatched junction bases numbered 14, after V lost 2 bases and J lost 4 bases. The CDR3 loop reads CASGLRRLAGPKGETQYF. The CDR3 bases are TGTGCTAGTGGTTTGCGGCGCCTAGCGGGGCCCAAAGGAGAGACCCAGTACTTC.